The 15 T cell receptor beta chains below all came from one sample that was sequenced in a study of blood T cell repertoires in COVID-19. The assay was immunoSEQ multiplex PCR, and TCRdb's table has in-frame clones only and misses some. The sample shows a few hundred thousand clones, just over 85% of them seen only once. Sequencing was done on a sample of peripheral blood. The receptors here all came from a woman between 25 and 40 years old with active or convalescent COVID-19.

The J gene is TRBJ2-2, the V gene TRBV6-2 or TRBV6-3; TRBD2 aligns across 10 bases. Germline CDR1 MNHEY, CDR2 SVGEGT. This CDR3 is 17 amino acids long. J lost 0 bases, V lost 2 bases, and 3 bases had no gene match. In nucleotides, the CDR3 is TGTGCCAGCAGTTACGAGCGGGGGGGCCCGAACACCGGGGAGCTGTTTTTT. As protein: CASSYERGGPNTGELFF.

This chain joins TRBV7-9 and TRBJ2-1; D is uncertain. The ends were cut back, 2 bases at V and 8 bases at J, with 7 bases in the middle. CDR3 length equals 12 residues. Germline V gene sequence: CDR1 SEHNR, CDR2 FQNEAQ (reference sequence). CDR3 region: CASSLPGYEQFF. CDR3 in DNA: TGTGCCAGCAGCTTACCAGGTTATGAGCAGTTCTTC. Using reference TRBV7-9 and TRBJ2-1 for the parts outside the CDR3, the full variable domain is DTGVSQNPRHKITKRGQNVTFRCDPISEHNRLYWYRQTLGQGPEFLTYFQNEAQLEKSRLLSDRFSAERPKGSFSTLEIQRTEQGDSAMYLCASSLPGYEQFFGPGTRLTVL.

About this clone itself: The same CDR3 is also encoded by other DNA sequences in this sample. The rearrangement links TRBV5-1 to TRBJ2-3, with 8 bases lining up with TRBD1. CDR3 size: 14 residues. Germline CDR1 reads SGHRS; CDR2 reads YFSETQ. Trimming took 5 bases from V and 1 from J; bases not matched to a gene: 3. CDR3 sequence (DNA): TGCGCCAGCAGTCCGGGACAGGGCACAGATACGCAGTATTTT. Its translation: CASSPGQGTDTQYF.

This chain links TRBV6-6 with TRBJ1-2; D not resolved. Germline V lookup: CDR1 MNHNY, CDR2 SVGAGI (reference sequence). This CDR3 comprises 12 residues. V lost 8 bases, J lost 4 bases, and 11 bases lay in between. In DNA, the CDR3 is TGTGCCAGCTCGGGTGAGCCCTATGGCTACACCTTC. It specifies CASSGEPYGYTF.

The CDR3 spells CASSPTSGGLSYNEQFF. The CDR3 nucleotides are TGTGCCAGCAGCCCGACTAGCGGGGGACTTTCCTACAATGAGCAGTTCTTC. The chain couples TRBV5-4 to TRBJ2-1; 12 nucleotides agree with TRBD2. The CDR3 spans 17 residues. Germline V gene sequence: CDR1 SGHNT, CDR2 YYREEE (reference sequence). V lost 4 bases and J lost 1; bases outside the gene matches: 6.

The chain joins TRBV2 to TRBJ2-3; 10 nucleotides agree with TRBD2. The germline V gene has CDR1 SNHLY and CDR2 FYNNEI. The CDR3 covers 15 residues. V was clipped by 5 bases and J by 4 bases; unmatched bases: 6. CDR3 DNA: TGTGCCAGCAGTTCGCCTAGCGGGGGATCAGATACGCAGTATTTT. Protein sequence: CASSSPSGGSDTQYF.

The chain combines TRBV11-2 with TRBJ2-5, with 16 bases lining up with TRBD2. The length of the CDR3 is 14 residues. The V gene end was trimmed by 5 bases and the J gene end by 9 bases; junction bases not matched to a gene: 3. Germline V gives CDR1 SGHAT, CDR2 FQNNGV. CDR3: CASSPGTSGGAQYF. The DNA of the CDR3 is TGTGCCAGCAGCCCAGGGACTAGCGGGGGGGCCCAGTACTTC.

The chain couples TRBV19 to TRBJ2-7; the match to TRBD1 covers 9 bases. Germline lookup yields CDR1 LNHDA and CDR2 SQIVND (reference sequence). The V segment lost 4 bases and the J segment 1 base; nucleotides outside the gene matches: 8. The CDR3 consists of 16 residues. The chain's CDR3 is CASSNTQGAPSYEQYF. CDR3 sequence (DNA): TGTGCCAGTAGTAACACACAGGGGGCCCCTTCCTACGAGCAGTACTTC.

V usage is TRBV18 and J usage is TRBJ1-2; possible D gene TRBD1, 6 bases. The germline V and J ends were trimmed by 0 bases and 6 bases, with 11 bases remaining between them. CDR3 length equals 14 residues. CDR1 and CDR2 (germline): KGHSH, LQKENI. CDR3 sequence: CASSPPNRVNGYTF. CDR3 nucleotide sequence: TGTGCCAGCTCACCACCCAACAGGGTTAATGGCTACACCTTC.

V usage is TRBV5-1 and J usage is TRBJ1-2; 7 bases align to TRBD1. This CDR3 contains 13 residues. Germline values: CDR1 SGHRS, CDR2 YFSETQ. V lost 0 bases, J lost 7 bases, and 3 bases stayed unmatched. The CDR3 spells CASSLGQGVGYTF. The CDR3 bases are TGCGCCAGCAGCTTGGGACAGGGCGTTGGCTACACCTTC. Based on the CDR3 plus reference TRBV5-1 and TRBJ1-2, the full variable domain is KAGVTQTPRYLIKTRGQQVTLSCSPISGHRSVSWYQQTPGQGLQFLFEYFSETQRNKGNFPGRFSGRQFSNSRSEMNVSTLELGDSALYLCASSLGQGVGYTFGSGTRLTVV.

The genes are TRBV7-2 and TRBJ1-6; the match to TRBD1 covers 7 bases. Germline-derived CDR1 and CDR2 are SGHTA and FQGNSA. The CDR3 length is 14 residues. V trimming: 5 bases; J trimming: 7 bases; junction bases outside the gene matches: 5. CDR3 nucleotide sequence: TGTGCCAGCAGCCTCGACAGGGTGAATTCACCCCTCCACTTT. It specifies CASSLDRVNSPLHF. The whole variable domain, remainder taken from reference TRBV7-2 and TRBJ1-6, is GAGVSQSPSNKVTEKGKDVELRCDPISGHTALYWYRQSLGQGLEFLIYFQGNSAPDKSGLPSDRFSAERTGGSVSTLTIQRTQQEDSAVYLCASSLDRVNSPLHFGNGTRLTVT.

This chain joins TRBV7-3 and TRBJ2-6; TRBD2 is a possible D gene (6 bases). The germline gives CDR1 SGHTA, CDR2 FQGTGA. V was pared by 1 base and J by 4 bases, with 11 bases between. This CDR3 has 16 residues. The CDR3 DNA follows: TGTGCCAGCAGCTTAAGGTCGGGAGAAGGGGCCAACGTCCTGACTTTC. Translation: CASSLRSGEGANVLTF.

This rearrangement joins TRBV30 to TRBJ1-5; perhaps TRBD1 as D (6 bases). This CDR3 spans 16 amino acids. Germline V gene sequence: CDR1 GTSNPN, CDR2 SVGIG (reference sequence). V was clipped by 1 base and J by 6 bases, with 19 bases between them. The CDR3 nucleotides read TGTGCCTGGAGTGCGTCAGGGGTTATGTGGGGTCAGCCCCAGCATTTT. Its protein is CAWSASGVMWGQPQHF.

This sequence joins TRBV5-6 and TRBJ2-1; possible D gene TRBD2, 6 bases. This CDR3 comprises 17 residues. Between the trimmed V and J ends, which lost 4 bases and 8 bases, there was a span of 25 bases. The germline V gene encodes CDR1 SGHDT and CDR2 YYEEEE. The DNA of the CDR3 is TGTGCCAGCAGCCCCCCCGGGACTCCTGCGGGATACGATGAGCAGTTCTTC. This encodes CASSPPGTPAGYDEQFF.

In nucleotides, the CDR3 is TGTGCCTGGAGTGGCGGGGGGCAGAGCACTGAAGCTTTCTTT. Translated: CAWSGGGQSTEAFF. The gene calls are TRBV30 and TRBJ1-1, with a tentative D call TRBD1 (6 bases). This CDR3 spans 14 amino acids. Germline V gene data show CDR1 as GTSNPN and CDR2 as SVGIG (reference sequence). The V and J ends lost 1 base and 4 bases respectively, with 13 bases between them.